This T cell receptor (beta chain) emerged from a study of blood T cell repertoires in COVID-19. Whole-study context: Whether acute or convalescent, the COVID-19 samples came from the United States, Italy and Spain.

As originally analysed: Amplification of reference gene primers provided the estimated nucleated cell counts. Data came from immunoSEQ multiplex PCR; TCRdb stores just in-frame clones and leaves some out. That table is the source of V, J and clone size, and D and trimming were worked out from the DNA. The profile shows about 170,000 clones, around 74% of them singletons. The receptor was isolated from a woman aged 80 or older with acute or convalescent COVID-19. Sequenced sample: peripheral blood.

The CDR3 bases are TGTGCCAGCAGCCAATCGGACAGGGGCGCGAAGGAGCAGTACTTC. Its protein product is CASSQSDRGAKEQYF. This chain joins TRBV3-1 (or the pseudogene TRBV3-2) and TRBJ2-7, with 9 bases identical to TRBD1. CDR3 length: 15 amino acids. Trimming took 2 bases from V and 7 from J; bases not matched to a gene: 9. CDR1 and CDR2 (germline): LGHDT, YNNKEL (reference sequence).